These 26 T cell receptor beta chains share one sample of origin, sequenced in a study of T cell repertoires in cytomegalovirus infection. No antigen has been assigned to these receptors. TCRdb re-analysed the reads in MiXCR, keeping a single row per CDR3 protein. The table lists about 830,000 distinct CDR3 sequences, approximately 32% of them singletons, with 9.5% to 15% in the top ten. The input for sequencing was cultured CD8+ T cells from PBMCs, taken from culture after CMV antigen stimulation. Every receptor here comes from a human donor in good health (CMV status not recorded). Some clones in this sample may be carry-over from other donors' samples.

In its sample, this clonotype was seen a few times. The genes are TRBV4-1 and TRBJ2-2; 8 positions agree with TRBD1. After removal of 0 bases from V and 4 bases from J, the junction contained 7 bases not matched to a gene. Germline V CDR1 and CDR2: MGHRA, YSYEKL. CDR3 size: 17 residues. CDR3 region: CASSQDLVTGGTGELFF. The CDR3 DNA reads TGCGCCAGCAGCCAAGATTTAGTAACAGGGGGCACCGGGGAGCTGTTTTTT.

CDR3 coding DNA: TGTGCCAGCAGCTTAGGGGATCGAGAGACCCAGTACTTC. Amino acids: CASSLGDRETQYF. This rearrangement joins TRBV7-9 to TRBJ2-5; D uncertain. This CDR3 has 13 residues. CDR1 SEHNR and CDR2 FQNEAQ come from the germline V gene (reference sequence). Trimming shortened V by 1 base and J by 4 bases, and 7 bases separated the two germline ends.

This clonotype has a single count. CDR3 residues: CSAGHRGNTIYF. CDR3 nucleotide sequence: TGCAGTGCTGGCCACAGGGGAAACACCATATATTTT. The chain links TRBV20-1 to TRBJ1-3; D may be TRBD1 (5 bases). Between the trimmed V and J ends, which lost 5 bases and 4 bases, there was a span of 9 bases. The germline gives CDR1 DFQATT, CDR2 SNEGSKA (reference sequence). The CDR3 is 12 residues long.

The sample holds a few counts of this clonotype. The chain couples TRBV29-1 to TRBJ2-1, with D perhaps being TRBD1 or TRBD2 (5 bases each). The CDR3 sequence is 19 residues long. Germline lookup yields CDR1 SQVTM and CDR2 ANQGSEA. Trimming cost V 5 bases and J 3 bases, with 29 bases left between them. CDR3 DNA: TGCAGCGTTACCGAGAGGGGTAGGGTCGGTGGGTCTAACTACAATGAGCAGTTCTTC. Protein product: CSVTERGRVGGSNYNEQFF.

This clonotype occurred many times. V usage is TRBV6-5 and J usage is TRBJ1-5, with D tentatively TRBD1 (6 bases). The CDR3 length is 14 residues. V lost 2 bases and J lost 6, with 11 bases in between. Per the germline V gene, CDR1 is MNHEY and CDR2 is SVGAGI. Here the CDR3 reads CASSYGAGVQPQHF. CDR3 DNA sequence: TGTGCCAGCAGTTACGGGGCAGGGGTTCAGCCCCAGCATTTT.

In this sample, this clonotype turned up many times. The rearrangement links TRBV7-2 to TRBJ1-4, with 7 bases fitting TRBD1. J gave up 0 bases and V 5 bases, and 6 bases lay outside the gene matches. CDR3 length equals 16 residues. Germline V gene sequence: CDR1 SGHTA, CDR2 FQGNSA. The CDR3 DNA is TGTGCCAGCAGCGTTGGGACAGTCCCAACTAATGAAAAACTGTTTTTT. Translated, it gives CASSVGTVPTNEKLFF.

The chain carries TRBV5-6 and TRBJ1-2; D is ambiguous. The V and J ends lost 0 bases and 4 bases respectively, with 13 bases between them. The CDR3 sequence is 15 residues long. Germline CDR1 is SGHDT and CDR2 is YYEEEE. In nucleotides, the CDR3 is TGTGCCAGCAGCTTGGGGACGGCACGAACCTATGGCTACACCTTC. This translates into CASSLGTARTYGYTF. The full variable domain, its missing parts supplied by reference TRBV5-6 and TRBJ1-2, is DAGVTQSPTHLIKTRGQQVTLRCSPKSGHDTVSWYQQALGQGPQFIFQYYEEEERQRGNFPDRFSGHQFPNYSSELNVNALLLGDSALYLCASSLGTARTYGYTFGSGTRLTVV.

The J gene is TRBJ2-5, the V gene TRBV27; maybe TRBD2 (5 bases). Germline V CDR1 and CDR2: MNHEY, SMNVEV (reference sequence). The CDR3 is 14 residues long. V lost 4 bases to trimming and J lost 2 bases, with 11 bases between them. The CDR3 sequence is CASSSLGSQETQYF. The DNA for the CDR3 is TGTGCCAGCAGTTCCCTGGGGAGTCAAGAGACCCAGTACTTC.

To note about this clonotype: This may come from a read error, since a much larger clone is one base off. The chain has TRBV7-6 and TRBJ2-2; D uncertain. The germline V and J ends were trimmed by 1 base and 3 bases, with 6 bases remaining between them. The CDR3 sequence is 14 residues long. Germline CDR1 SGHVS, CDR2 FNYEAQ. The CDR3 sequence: CASSLGKYTGELFF. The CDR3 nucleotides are TGTGCCAGCAGCTTAGGGAAATACACCGGGGAGCTGTTTTTT.

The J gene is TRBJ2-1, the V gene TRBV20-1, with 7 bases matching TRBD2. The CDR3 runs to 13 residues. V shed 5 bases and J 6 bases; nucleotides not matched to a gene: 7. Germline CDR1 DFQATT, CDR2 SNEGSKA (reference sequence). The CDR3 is CSAQSGRSNEQFF. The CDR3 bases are TGCAGTGCTCAATCCGGGAGGTCCAATGAGCAGTTCTTC.

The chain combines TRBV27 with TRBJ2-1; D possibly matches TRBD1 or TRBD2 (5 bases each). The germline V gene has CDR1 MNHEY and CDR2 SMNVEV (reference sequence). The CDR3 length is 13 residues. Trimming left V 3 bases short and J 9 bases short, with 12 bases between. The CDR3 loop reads CASSFLGTGEQFF. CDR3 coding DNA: TGTGCCAGCAGTTTTCTGGGGACGGGTGAGCAGTTCTTC.

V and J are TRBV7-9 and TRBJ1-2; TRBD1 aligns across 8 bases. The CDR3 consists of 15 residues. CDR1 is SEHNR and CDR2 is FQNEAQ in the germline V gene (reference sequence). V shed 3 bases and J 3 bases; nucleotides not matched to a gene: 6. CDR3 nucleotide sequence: TGTGCCAGCAGCTTGGGTTTGGACAGGGACTATGGCTACACCTTC. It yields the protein CASSLGLDRDYGYTF.

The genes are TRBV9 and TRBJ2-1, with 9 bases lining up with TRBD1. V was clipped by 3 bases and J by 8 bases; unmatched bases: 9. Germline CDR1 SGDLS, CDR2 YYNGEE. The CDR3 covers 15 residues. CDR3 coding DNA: TGTGCCAGCAGCGCCGCCGGGACAGGGCTCGATGAGCAGTTCTTC. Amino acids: CASSAAGTGLDEQFF. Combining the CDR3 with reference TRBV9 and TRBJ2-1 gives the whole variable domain DSGVTQTPKHLITATGQRVTLRCSPRSGDLSVYWYQQSLDQGLQFLIQYYNGEERAKGNILERFSAQQFPDLHSELNLSSLELGDSALYFCASSAAGTGLDEQFFGPGTRLTVL.

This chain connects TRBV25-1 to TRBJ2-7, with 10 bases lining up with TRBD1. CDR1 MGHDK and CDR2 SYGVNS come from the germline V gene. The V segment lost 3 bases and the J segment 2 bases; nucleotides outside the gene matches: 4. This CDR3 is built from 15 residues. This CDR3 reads CASSDGQGVTYEQYV. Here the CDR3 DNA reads TGTGCCAGCAGTGATGGACAGGGGGTCACCTACGAGCAGTACGTC.

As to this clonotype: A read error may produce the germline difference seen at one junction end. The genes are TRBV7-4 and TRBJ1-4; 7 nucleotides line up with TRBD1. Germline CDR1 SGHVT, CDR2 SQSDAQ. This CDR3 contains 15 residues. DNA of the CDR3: TGTGCCGGCAGCATATTACAGGGGACTAATGAAAAACTGTTTTTT. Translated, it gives CAGSILQGTNEKLFF.

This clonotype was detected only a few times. The chain's CDR3 is CASSYYPSWASGGNQETQYF. In DNA, the CDR3 is TGTGCCAGCAGTTACTACCCGAGCTGGGCTAGCGGGGGGAACCAAGAGACCCAGTACTTC. This sequence joins TRBV6-6 and TRBJ2-5, with TRBD2 matching 11 bases. The CDR3 runs 20 residues. Germline V gives CDR1 MNHNY, CDR2 SVGAGI (reference sequence). J was trimmed by 0 bases and V by 1 base; bases with no gene match: 13.

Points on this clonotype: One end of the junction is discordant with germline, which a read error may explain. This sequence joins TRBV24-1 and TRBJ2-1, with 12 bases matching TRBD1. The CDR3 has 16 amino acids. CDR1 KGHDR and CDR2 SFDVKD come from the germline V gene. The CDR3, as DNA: TGTACCACCAGTGATCAAGGGACAGGGGGCCACAATGAGCAGTTCTTC. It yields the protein CTTSDQGTGGHNEQFF.

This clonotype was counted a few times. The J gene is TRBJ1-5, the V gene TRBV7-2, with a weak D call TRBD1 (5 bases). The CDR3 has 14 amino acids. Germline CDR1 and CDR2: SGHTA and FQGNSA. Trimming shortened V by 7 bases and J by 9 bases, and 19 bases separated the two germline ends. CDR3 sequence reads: CASTAEGSGRPQHF. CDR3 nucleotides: TGTGCCAGCACCGCCGAGGGCTCGGGACGGCCCCAGCATTTT.

CDR3 DNA sequence: TGTGCCAGCAGCCACAGGCACGACTATGGCTACACCTTC. This codes for CASSHRHDYGYTF. The chain couples TRBV7-8 to TRBJ1-2, with D maybe TRBD1 (5 bases). The germline gives CDR1 SGHVS, CDR2 FQNEAQ. V was clipped by 5 bases and J by 3 bases, with 10 bases between them. The CDR3 runs to 13 residues. Together with reference TRBV7-8 and TRBJ1-2, the CDR3 gives the full variable domain: GAGVSQSPRYKVAKRGQDVALRCDPISGHVSLFWYQQALGQGPEFLTYFQNEAQLDKSGLPSDRFFAERPEGSVSTLKIQRTQQEDSAVYLCASSHRHDYGYTFGSGTRLTVV.

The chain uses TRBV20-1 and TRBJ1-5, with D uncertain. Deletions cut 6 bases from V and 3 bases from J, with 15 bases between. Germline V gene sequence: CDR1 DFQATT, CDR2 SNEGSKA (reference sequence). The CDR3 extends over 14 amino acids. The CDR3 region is CSAWGGSHNQPQHF. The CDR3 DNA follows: TGCAGTGCCTGGGGTGGATCCCACAATCAGCCCCAGCATTTT.

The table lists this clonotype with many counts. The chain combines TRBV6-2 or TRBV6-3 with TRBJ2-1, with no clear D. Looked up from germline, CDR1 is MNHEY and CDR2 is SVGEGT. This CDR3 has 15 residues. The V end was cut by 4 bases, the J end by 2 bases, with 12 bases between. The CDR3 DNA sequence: TGTGCCAGCAGTTCCCTTGCGGTTGCCTACAATGAGCAGTTCTTC. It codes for CASSSLAVAYNEQFF.

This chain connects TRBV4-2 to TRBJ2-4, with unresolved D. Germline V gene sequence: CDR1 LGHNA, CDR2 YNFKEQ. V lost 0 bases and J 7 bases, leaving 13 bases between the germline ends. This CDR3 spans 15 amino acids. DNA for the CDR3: TGTGCCAGCAGCCAAGATATTGGTCTCGTGAACATTCAGTACTTC. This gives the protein CASSQDIGLVNIQYF.

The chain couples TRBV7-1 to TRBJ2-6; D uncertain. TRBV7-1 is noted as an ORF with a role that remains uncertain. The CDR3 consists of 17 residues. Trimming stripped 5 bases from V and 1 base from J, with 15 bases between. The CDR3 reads CASSLSDWGSGANVLTF. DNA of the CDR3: TGTGCCAGCAGCCTAAGCGATTGGGGTTCTGGGGCCAACGTCCTGACTTTC.

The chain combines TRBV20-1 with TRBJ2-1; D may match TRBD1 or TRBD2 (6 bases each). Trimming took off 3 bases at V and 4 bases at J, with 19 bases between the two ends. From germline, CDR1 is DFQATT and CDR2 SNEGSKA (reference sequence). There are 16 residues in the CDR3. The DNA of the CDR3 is TGCAGTGCTAGCTCTCTGGGGCGGGGACAATACAATGAGCAGTTCTTC. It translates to CSASSLGRGQYNEQFF.

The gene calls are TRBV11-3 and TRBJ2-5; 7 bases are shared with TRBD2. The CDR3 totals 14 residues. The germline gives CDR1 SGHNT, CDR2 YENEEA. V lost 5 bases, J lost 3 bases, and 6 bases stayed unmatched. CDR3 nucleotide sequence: TGTGCCAGCAGCACTACTAGCGAGGAAGAGACCCAGTACTTC. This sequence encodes CASSTTSEEETQYF.

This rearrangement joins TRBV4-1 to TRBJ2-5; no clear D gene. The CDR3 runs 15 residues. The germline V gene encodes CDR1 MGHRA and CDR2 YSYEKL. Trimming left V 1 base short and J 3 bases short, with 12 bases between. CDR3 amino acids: CASSQGSDQEETQYF. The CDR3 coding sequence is TGCGCCAGCAGCCAAGGTTCCGACCAGGAAGAGACCCAGTACTTC.